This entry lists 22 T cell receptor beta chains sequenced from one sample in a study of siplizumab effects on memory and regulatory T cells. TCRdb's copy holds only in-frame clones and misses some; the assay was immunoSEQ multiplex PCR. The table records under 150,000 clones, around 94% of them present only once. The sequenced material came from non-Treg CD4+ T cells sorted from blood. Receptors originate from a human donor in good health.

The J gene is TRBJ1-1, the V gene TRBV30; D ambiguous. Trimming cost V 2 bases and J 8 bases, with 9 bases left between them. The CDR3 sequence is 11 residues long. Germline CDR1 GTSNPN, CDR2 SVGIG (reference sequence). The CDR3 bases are TGTGCCTGGAGTAGGGCAGTAGAAGCTTTCTTT. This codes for CAWSRAVEAFF. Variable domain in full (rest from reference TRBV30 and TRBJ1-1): SQTIHQWPATLVQPVGSPLSLECTVEGTSNPNLYWYRQAAGRGLQLLFYSVGIGQISSEVPQNLSASRPQDRQFILSSKKLLLSDSGFYLCAWSRAVEAFFGQGTRLTVV.

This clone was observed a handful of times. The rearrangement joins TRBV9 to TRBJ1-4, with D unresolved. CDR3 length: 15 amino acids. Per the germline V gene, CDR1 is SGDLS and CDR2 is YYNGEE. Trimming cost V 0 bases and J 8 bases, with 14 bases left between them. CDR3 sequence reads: CASSVGQGKGEKLFF. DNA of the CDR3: TGTGCCAGCAGCGTAGGACAAGGAAAAGGAGAAAAACTGTTTTTT.

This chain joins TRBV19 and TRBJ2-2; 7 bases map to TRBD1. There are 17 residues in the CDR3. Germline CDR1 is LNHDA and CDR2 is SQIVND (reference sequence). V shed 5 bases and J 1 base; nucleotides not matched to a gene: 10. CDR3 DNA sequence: TGTGCCAGTAGTGCCCGGGACAGAGGGGGGAACACCGGGGAGCTGTTTTTT. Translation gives CASSARDRGGNTGELFF.

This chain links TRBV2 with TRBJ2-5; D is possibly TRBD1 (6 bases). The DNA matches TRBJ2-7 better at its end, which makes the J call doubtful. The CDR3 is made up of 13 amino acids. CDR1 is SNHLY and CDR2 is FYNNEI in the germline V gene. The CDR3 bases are TGTGCCAGCCTCAGGGGAGCCGACTACGAGCAGTACTTC. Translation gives CASLRGADYEQYF.

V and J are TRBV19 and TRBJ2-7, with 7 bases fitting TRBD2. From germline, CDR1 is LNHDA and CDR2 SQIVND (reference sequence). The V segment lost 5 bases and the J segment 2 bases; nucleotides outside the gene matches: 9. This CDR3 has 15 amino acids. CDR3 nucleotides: TGTGCCAGTAGTCCGCAACTAGCGCGAACCTACGAGCAGTACTTC. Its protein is CASSPQLARTYEQYF. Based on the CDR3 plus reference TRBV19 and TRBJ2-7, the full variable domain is DGGITQSPKYLFRKEGQNVTLSCEQNLNHDAMYWYRQDPGQGLRLIYYSQIVNDFQKGDIAEGYSVSREKKESFPLTVTSAQKNPTAFYLCASSPQLARTYEQYFGPGTRLTVT.

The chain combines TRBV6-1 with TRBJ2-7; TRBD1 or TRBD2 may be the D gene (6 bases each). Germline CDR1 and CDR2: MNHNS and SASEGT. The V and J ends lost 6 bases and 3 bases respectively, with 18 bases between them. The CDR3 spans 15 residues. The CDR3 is CASSGYLGGYYEQYF. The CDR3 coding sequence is TGTGCCAGCAGCGGATACCTAGGGGGGTACTACGAGCAGTACTTC.

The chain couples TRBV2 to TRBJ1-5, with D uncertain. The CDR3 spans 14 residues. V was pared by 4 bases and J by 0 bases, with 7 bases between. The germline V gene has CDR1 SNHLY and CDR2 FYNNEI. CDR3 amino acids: CASSGHLSNQPQHF. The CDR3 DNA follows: TGTGCCAGCAGTGGACACCTTAGCAATCAGCCCCAGCATTTT.

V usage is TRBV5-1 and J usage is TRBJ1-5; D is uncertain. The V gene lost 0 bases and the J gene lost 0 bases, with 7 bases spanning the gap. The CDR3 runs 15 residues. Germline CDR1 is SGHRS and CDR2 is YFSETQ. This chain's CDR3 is CASSLAGVSNQPQHF. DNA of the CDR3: TGCGCCAGCAGCTTGGCTGGCGTTAGCAATCAGCCCCAGCATTTT. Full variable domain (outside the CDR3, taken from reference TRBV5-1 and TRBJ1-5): KAGVTQTPRYLIKTRGQQVTLSCSPISGHRSVSWYQQTPGQGLQFLFEYFSETQRNKGNFPGRFSGRQFSNSRSEMNVSTLELGDSALYLCASSLAGVSNQPQHFGDGTRLSIL.

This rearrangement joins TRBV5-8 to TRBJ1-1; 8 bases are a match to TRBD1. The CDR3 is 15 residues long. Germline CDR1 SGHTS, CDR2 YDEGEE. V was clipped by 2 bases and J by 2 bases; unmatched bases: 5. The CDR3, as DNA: TGTGCCAGCAGCTTCCCGGACAGGGTTAACACTGAAGCTTTCTTT. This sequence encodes CASSFPDRVNTEAFF.

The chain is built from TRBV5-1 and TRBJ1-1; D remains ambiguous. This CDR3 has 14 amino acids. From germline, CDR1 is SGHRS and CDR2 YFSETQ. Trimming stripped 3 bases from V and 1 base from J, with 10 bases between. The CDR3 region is CASSSSSANTEAFF. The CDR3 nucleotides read TGCGCCAGCAGCTCCTCCAGTGCGAACACTGAAGCTTTCTTT.

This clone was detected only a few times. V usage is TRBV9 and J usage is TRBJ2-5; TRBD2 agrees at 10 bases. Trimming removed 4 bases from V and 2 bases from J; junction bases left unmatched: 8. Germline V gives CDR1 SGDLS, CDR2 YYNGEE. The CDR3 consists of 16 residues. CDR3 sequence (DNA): TGTGCCAGCAGCTTAGGACTAGCGGAGTCACAAGAGACCCAGTACTTC. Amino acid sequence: CASSLGLAESQETQYF.

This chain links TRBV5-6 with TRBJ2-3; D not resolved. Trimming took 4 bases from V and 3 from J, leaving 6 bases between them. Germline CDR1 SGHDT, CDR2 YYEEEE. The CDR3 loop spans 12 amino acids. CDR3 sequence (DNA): TGTGCCAGCAGCACGCGAACAGATACGCAGTATTTT. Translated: CASSTRTDTQYF.

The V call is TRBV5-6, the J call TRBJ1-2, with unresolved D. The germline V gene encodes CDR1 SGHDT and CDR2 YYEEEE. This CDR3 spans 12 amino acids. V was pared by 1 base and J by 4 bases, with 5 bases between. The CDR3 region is CASSLMLYGYTF. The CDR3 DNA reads TGTGCCAGCAGCTTGATGCTCTATGGCTACACCTTC.

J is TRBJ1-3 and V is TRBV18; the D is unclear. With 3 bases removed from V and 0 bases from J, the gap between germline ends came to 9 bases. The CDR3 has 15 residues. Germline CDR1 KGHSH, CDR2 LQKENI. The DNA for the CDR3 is TGTGCCAGCTCACCGTCCGTGGACTCTGGAAACACCATATATTTT. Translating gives CASSPSVDSGNTIYF. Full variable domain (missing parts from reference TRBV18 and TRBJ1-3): NAGVMQNPRHLVRRRGQEARLRCSPMKGHSHVYWYRQLPEEGLKFMVYLQKENIIDESGMPKERFSAEFPKEGPSILRIQQVVRGDSAAYFCASSPSVDSGNTIYFGEGSWLTVV.

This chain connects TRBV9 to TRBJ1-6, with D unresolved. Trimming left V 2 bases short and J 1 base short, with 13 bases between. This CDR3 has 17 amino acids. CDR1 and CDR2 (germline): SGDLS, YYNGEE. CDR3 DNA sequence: TGTGCCAGCAGCGTGGGGTCGATGGGTTCCTATAATTCACCCCTCCACTTT. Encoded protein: CASSVGSMGSYNSPLHF.

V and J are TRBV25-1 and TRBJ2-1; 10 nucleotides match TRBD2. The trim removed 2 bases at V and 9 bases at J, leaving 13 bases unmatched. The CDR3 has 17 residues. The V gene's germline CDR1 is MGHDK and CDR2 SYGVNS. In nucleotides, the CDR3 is TGTGCCAGCAGTGAAGGCGGCAGCGGGAGGGCCTCGAGTGAGCAGTTCTTC. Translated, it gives CASSEGGSGRASSEQFF.

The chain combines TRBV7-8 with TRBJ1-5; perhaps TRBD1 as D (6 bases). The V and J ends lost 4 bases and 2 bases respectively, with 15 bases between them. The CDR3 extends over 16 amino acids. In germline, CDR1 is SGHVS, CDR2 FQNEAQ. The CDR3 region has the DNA TGTGCCAGCAGCTCGTACAGGGTCTCCCGCAATCAGCCCCAGCATTTT. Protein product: CASSSYRVSRNQPQHF.

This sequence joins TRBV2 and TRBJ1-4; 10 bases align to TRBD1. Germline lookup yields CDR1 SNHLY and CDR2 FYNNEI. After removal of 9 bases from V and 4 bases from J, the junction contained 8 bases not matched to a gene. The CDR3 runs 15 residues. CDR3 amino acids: CASRDRGQVNEKLFF. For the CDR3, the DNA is TGTGCCAGTCGAGACAGGGGGCAGGTTAATGAAAAACTGTTTTTT. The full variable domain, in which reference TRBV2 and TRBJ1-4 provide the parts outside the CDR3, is EPEVTQTPSHQVTQMGQEVILRCVPISNHLYFYWYRQILGQKVEFLVSFYNNEISEKSEIFDDQFSVERPDGSNFTLKIRSTKLEDSAMYFCASRDRGQVNEKLFFGSGTQLSVL.

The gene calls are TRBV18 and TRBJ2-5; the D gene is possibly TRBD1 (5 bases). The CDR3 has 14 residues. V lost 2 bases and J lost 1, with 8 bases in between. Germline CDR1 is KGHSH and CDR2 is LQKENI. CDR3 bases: TGTGCCAGCTCACCAGGGGCCAGCCAAGAGACCCAGTACTTC. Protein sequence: CASSPGASQETQYF.

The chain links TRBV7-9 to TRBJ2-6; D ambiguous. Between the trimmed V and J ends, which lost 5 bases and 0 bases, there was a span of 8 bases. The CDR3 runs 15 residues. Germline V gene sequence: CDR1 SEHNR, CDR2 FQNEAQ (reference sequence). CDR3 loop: CASSPGNSGANVLTF. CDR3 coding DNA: TGTGCCAGCAGCCCTGGGAACTCTGGGGCCAACGTCCTGACTTTC.

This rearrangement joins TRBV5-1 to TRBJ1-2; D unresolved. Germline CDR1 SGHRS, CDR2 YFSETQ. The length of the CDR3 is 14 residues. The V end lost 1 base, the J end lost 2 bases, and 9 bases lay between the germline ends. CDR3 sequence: CASSLIPGNYGYTF. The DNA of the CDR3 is TGCGCCAGCAGCTTGATTCCAGGCAACTATGGCTACACCTTC. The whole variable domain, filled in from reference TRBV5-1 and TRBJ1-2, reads KAGVTQTPRYLIKTRGQQVTLSCSPISGHRSVSWYQQTPGQGLQFLFEYFSETQRNKGNFPGRFSGRQFSNSRSEMNVSTLELGDSALYLCASSLIPGNYGYTFGSGTRLTVV.

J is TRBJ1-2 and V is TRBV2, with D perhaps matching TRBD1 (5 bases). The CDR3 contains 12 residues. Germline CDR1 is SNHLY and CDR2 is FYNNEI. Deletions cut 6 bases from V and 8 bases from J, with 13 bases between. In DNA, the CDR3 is TGTGCCAGCAGCGTATGGGGCGGAGGCTACACCTTC. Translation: CASSVWGGGYTF. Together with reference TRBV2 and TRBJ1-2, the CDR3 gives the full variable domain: EPEVTQTPSHQVTQMGQEVILRCVPISNHLYFYWYRQILGQKVEFLVSFYNNEISEKSEIFDDQFSVERPDGSNFTLKIRSTKLEDSAMYFCASSVWGGGYTFGSGTRLTVV.